This is a list of T cell receptor beta chains from one sample in a study of cytomegalovirus exposure and HLA in healthy donors. Assay used: immunoSEQ multiplex PCR; TCRdb lists only in-frame clones, some missing. The sample lists over 150,000 clones, 70% to 75% occurring once. The sequenced sample consisted of PBMCs. The origin of the receptors is a male donor in good health and CMV-seronegative. Each CDR3 is given without its conserved first and last residue.

v_gene,j_gene,CDR3aa
TRBV7-9,TRBJ2-4,ASSSDKRNIQY
TRBV30,TRBJ2-1,AWSVYWLRNEQF
TRBV30,TRBJ1-1,AWSPGRTEAF
TRBV28,TRBJ1-2,ASSLAGHYGYT
TRBV6-1,TRBJ2-7,ASMRQVYEQY
TRBV10-2,TRBJ2-6,ASSEQGEVSGANVLT
TRBV28,TRBJ1-2,ASTDLTGTGTYGYT
TRBV10-3,TRBJ1-1,AISGLDSYNTEAF
TRBV7-9,TRBJ2-1,ASSLLAGLEQF
TRBV25-1,TRBJ1-6,ASSESRDNSPLH
TRBV7-2,TRBJ1-2,ASSQQGQGYGYT
TRBV7-2,TRBJ2-1,ASSPEGGSYNEQF
TRBV7-9,TRBJ1-6,ASSLASGVESPLH
TRBV6-5,TRBJ1-4,ASSRLADEKLF
TRBV28,TRBJ2-3,ASSSAGGAKRTQY
TRBV5-4,TRBJ1-5,ASSLDPNQPQH
TRBV11-2,TRBJ1-3,ASSMDRGLSGNTIY
TRBV11-2,TRBJ2-1,ASSPGGRGAYNEQF
TRBV27,TRBJ2-7,ASSSRERSYEQY
TRBV5-5,TRBJ2-3,ASSLGLAGDTDTQY
TRBV6-5,TRBJ2-1,ASSYFLSGNEQF
TRBV6-5,TRBJ1-1,ASSLADGGGVAF
TRBV6-1,TRBJ2-7,ASSESGGASHEQY
TRBV27,TRBJ1-1,ASSLSGGGTEAF
TRBV28,TRBJ1-1,ASSLSYREVGTEAF
TRBV4-1,TRBJ2-5,ASSHRLEETQY
TRBV25-1,TRBJ1-5,ASSDSSNQPQH
TRBV7-3,TRBJ2-4,ASSSGTRGRVQY
TRBV6-1,TRBJ1-5,ASSERQGHAYSNQPQH
TRBV29-1,TRBJ2-2,SVESAGHTGELF
TRBV30,TRBJ2-3,AWSVRGLARTDTQY
TRBV5-8,TRBJ2-2,ASRPGSRTGELF
TRBV6-5,TRBJ1-3,ASSRLQVAGNTIY
TRBV7-9,TRBJ2-1,SSSPFQGAGYNEQF
TRBV18,TRBJ1-3,ASSPREGASSGNTIY